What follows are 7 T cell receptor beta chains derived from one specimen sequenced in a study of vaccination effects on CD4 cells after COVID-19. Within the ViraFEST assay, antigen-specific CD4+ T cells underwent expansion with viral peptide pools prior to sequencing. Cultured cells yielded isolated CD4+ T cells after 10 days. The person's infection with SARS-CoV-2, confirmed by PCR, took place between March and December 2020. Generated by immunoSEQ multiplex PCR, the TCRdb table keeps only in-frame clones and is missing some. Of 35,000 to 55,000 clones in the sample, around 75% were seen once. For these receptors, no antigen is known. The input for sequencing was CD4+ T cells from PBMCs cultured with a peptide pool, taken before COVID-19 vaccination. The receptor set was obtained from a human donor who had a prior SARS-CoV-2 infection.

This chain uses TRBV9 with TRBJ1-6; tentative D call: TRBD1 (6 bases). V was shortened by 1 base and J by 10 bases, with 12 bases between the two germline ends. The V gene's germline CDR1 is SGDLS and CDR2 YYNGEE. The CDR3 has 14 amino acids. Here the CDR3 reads CASSVRGADSPLHF. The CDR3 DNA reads TGTGCCAGCAGCGTACGGGGGGCCGACTCACCCCTCCACTTT. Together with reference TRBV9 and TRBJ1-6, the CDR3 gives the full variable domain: DSGVTQTPKHLITATGQRVTLRCSPRSGDLSVYWYQQSLDQGLQFLIQYYNGEERAKGNILERFSAQQFPDLHSELNLSSLELGDSALYFCASSVRGADSPLHFGNGTRLTVT.

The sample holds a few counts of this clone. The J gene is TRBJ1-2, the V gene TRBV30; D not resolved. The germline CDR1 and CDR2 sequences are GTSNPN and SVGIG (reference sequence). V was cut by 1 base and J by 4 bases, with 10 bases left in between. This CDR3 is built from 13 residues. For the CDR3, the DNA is TGTGCCTGGAGTGAGGGATTTCCCTATGGCTACACCTTC. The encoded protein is CAWSEGFPYGYTF.

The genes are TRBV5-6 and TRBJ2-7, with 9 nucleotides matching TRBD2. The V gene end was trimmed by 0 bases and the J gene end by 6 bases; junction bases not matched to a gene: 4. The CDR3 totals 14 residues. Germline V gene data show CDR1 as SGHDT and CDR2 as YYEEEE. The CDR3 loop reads CASSLVRGGSEQYF. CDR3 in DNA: TGTGCCAGCAGCTTGGTGCGGGGGGGCTCCGAGCAGTACTTC.

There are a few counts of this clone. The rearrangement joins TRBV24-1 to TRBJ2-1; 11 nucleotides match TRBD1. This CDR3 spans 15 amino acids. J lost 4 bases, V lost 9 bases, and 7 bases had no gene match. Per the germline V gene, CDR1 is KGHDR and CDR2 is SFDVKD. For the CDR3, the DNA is TGTGCCACCGGGGGGGACAGGGGGGTATACAATGAGCAGTTCTTC. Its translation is CATGGDRGVYNEQFF.

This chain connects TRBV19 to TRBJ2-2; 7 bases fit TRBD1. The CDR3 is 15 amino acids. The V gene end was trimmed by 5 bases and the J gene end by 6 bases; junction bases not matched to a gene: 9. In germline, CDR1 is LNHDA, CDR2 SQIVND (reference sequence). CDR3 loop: CASSDQGVVPGELFF. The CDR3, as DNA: TGTGCCAGTAGTGATCAGGGGGTAGTCCCCGGGGAGCTGTTTTTT.

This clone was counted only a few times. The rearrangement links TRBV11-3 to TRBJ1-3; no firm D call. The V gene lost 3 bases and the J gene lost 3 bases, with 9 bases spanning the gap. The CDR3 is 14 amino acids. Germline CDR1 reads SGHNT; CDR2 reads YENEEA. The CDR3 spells CASSFYSLGNTIYF. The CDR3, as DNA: TGTGCCAGCAGCTTTTACTCACTTGGAAACACCATATATTTT.

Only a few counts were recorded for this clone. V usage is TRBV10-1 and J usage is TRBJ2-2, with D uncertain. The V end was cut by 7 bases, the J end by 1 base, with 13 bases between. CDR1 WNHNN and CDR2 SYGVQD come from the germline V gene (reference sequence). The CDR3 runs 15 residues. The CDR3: CASKYWVGNTGELFF. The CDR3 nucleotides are TGCGCCAGCAAATATTGGGTGGGGAACACCGGGGAGCTGTTTTTT.